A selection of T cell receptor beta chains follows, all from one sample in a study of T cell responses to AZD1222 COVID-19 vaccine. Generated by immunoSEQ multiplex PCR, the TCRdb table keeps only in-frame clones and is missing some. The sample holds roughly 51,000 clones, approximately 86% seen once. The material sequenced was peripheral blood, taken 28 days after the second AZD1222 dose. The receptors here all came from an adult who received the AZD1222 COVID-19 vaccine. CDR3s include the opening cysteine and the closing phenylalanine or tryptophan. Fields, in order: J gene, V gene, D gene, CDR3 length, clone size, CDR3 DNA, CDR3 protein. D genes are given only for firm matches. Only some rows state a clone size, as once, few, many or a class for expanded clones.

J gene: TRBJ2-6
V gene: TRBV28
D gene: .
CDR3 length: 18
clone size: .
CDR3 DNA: TGTGCCAGTGCCTCGGGTGGGGCCTTTAGCGCTGGGGCCAACGTCCTGACTTTC
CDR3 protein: CASASGGAFSAGANVLTF

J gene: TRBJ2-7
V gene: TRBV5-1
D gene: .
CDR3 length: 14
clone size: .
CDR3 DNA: TGCGCCAGCAGCCGGGACTCCAAGCCGGACGAGCAGTACTTC
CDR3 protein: CASSRDSKPDEQYF

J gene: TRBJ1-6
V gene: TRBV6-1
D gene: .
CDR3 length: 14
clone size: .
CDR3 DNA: TGTGCCAGCAGTGAATCGGGGGCCGGGTCACCCCTCCACTTT
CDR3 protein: CASSESGAGSPLHF

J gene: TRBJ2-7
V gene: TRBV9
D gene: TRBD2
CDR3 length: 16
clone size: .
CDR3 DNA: TGTGCCAGCAGCGTAGCTTCTAGCGGGAGTTTGTACGAGCAGTACTTC
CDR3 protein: CASSVASSGSLYEQYF

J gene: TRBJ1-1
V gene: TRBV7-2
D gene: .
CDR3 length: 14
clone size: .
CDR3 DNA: TGTGCCAGCAGCTTACAGGGGCTCAACACTGAAGCTTTCTTT
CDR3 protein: CASSLQGLNTEAFF

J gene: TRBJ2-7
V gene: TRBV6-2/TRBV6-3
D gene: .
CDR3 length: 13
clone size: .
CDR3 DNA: TGTGCCAGCAGCCCAGTAGGAAGCTACGAGCAGTACTTC
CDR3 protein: CASSPVGSYEQYF

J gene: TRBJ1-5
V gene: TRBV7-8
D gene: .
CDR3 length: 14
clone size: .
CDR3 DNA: TGTGCCAGCAGCTTAGCCGGGCCCGATCAGCCCCAGCATTTT
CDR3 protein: CASSLAGPDQPQHF

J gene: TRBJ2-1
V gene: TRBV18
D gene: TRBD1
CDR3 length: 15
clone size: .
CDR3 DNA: TGTGCCAGCTCACCTGCCGGGACAGAGTTTAATGAGCAGTTCTTC
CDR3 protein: CASSPAGTEFNEQFF

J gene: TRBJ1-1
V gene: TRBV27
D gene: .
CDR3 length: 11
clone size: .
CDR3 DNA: TGTGCCAGCAGTTACCGGGGGCAAGCTTTCTTT
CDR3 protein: CASSYRGQAFF

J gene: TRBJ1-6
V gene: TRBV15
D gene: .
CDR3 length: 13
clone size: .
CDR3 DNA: TGTGCCACCAGCAGAGAGAAGGCTAGACCTCTCCACTTT
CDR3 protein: CATSREKARPLHF

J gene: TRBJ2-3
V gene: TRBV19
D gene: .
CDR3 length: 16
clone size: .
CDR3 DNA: TGTGCCAGCCAACGGGGGGCGATCCCCAGCACAGATACGCAGTATTTT
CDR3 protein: CASQRGAIPSTDTQYF

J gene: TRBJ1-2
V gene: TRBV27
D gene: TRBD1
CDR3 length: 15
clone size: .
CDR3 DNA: TGTGCCAGCGCTACGACAGGGGGCGTCCTCTATGGCTACACCTTC
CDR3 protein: CASATTGGVLYGYTF

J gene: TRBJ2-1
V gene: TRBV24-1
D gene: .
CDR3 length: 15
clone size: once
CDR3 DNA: TGTGCCACCAGTGGTGGGCAGAGCTCCTACAATGAGCAGTTCTTC
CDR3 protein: CATSGGQSSYNEQFF

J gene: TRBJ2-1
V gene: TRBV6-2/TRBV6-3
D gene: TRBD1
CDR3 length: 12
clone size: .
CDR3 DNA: TGTGCCAGCAGTTCCAGGGGGAATGAGCAGTTCTTC
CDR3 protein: CASSSRGNEQFF

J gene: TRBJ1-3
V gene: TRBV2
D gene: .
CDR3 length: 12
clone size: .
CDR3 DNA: TGTGCCAGCAGTGGGTCTGGAAACACCATATATTTT
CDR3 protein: CASSGSGNTIYF

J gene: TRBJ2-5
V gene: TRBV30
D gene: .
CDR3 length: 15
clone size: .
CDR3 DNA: TGTGCCTGGAGTCGACTTCAGGGAGCCCAAGAGACCCAGTACTTC
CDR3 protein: CAWSRLQGAQETQYF

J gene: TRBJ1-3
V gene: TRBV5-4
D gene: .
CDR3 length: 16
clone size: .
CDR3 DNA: TGTGCCAGCAGCCGAGACGGCAGGGAAAGGGGAAACACCATATATTTT
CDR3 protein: CASSRDGRERGNTIYF

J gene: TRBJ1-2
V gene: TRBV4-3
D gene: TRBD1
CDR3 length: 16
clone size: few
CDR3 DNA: TGCGCCAGCAGCCAAGGGGGACAGCTTGCTGAGTATGGCTACACCTTC
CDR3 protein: CASSQGGQLAEYGYTF

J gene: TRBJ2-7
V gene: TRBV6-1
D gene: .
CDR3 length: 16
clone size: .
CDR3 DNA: TGTGCCAGCAGTGAAGTCCGGGACTCCTCATACTACGAGCAGTACTTC
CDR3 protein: CASSEVRDSSYYEQYF

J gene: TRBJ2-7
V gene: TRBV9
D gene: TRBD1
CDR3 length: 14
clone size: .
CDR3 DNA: TGTGCCAGCAGCTTTTCCGGGACAGCCTACGAGCAGTACTTC
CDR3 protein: CASSFSGTAYEQYF

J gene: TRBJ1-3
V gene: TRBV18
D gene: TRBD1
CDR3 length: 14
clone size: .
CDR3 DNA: TGTGCCAGCTCGACCACAGGGGATGGAAACACCATATATTTT
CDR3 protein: CASSTTGDGNTIYF

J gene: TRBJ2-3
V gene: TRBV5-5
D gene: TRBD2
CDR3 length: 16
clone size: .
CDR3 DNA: TGTGCCAGCAGCTCGGGGACTAGCGGGGTGACAGATACGCAGTATTTT
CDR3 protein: CASSSGTSGVTDTQYF

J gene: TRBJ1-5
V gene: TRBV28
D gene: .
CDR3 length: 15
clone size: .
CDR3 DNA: TGTGCCAGCAGCTCAGCCCAGGGGACTTATCAGCCCCAGCATTTT
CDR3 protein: CASSSAQGTYQPQHF

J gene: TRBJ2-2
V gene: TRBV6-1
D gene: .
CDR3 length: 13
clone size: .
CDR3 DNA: TGTGCCAGCAGTGAAAAGTTCATCGGGGAGCTGTTTTTT
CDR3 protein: CASSEKFIGELFF

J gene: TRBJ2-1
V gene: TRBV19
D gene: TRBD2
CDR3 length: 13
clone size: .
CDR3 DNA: TGTGCCTCCCGGGACTACTCCTACAATGAGCAGTTCTTC
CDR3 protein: CASRDYSYNEQFF

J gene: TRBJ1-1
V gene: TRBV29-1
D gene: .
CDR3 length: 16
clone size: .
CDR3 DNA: TGCAGCGTTGAAGATGCGCGCCCCAGGTTGCGCACTGAAGCTTTCTTT
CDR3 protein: CSVEDARPRLRTEAFF

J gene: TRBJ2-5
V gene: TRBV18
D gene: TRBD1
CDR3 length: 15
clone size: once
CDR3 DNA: TGTGCCAGCTCACCTGCTGGACAGGGGGCCGAGACCCAGTACTTC
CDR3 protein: CASSPAGQGAETQYF

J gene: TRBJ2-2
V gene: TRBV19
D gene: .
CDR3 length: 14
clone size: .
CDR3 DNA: TGTGCCAGTAGGGACGGTACGAACACCGGGGAGCTGTTTTTT
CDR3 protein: CASRDGTNTGELFF

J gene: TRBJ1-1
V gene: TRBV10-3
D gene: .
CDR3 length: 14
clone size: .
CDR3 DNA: TGTGCCATCAGTGAGTCCTACGGCAACACTGAAGCTTTCTTT
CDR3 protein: CAISESYGNTEAFF

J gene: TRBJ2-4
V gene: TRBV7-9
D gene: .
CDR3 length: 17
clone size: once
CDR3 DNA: TGTGCCAGCAGCCACCATAAGGGAATTGATGGCAAAAACATTCAGTACTTC
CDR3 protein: CASSHHKGIDGKNIQYF

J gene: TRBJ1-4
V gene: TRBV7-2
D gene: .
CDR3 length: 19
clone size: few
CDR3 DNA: TGTGCCAGCAGCCTAGGGCCCGGGACGGTGGGCGGGGTTAATGAAAAACTGTTTTTT
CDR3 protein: CASSLGPGTVGGVNEKLFF

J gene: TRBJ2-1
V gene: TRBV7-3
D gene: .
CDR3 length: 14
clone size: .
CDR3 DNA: TGTGCCAGCAGCTTGGACGCTATCTACAATGAGCAGTTCTTC
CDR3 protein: CASSLDAIYNEQFF

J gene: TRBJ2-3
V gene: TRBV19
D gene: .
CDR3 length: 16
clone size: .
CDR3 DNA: TGTGCCAGTTCCCCCCTCCGACAGACCAGCACAGATACGCAGTATTTT
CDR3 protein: CASSPLRQTSTDTQYF

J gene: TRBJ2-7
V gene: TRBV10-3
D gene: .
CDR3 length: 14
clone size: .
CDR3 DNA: TGTGCCATCAGTCACGACAGGAGTCCCTACGAGCAGTACTTC
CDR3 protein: CAISHDRSPYEQYF

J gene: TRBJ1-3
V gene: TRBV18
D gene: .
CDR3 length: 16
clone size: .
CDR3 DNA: TGTGCCAGCTCACCAAGTGGCGGATTCTCTGGAAACACCATATATTTT
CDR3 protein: CASSPSGGFSGNTIYF

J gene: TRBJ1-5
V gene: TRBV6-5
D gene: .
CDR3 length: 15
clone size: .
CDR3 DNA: TGTGCCAGCAGTTACGCTCGGCAGGGCAATCAGCCCCAGCATTTT
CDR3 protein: CASSYARQGNQPQHF

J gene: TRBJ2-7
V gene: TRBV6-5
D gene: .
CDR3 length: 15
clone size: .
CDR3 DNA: TGTGCCAGCAGTATGGGGGGGACAGTCTCCTACGAGCAGTACTTC
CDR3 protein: CASSMGGTVSYEQYF

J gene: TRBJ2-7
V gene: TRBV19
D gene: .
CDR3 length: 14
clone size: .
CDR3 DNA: TGTGCCAGTAGTACCACAGGGATGTCGGGAGAGCAGTACTTC
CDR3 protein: CASSTTGMSGEQYF

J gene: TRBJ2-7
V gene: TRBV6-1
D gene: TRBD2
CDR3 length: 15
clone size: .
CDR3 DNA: TGTGCCAGCAGTGAAGATGGGGGGAGGGCCGGAGAGCAGTACTTC
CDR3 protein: CASSEDGGRAGEQYF

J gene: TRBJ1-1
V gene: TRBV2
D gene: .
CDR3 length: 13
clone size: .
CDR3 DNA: TGTGCCAGCAGTGAAAGGGAGAACACTGAAGCTTTCTTT
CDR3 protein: CASSERENTEAFF

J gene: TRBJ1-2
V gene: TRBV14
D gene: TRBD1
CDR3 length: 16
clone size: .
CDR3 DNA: TGTGCCAGCAGCCAAGGGGGAACAGGGGCGCACTATGGCTACACCTTC
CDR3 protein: CASSQGGTGAHYGYTF

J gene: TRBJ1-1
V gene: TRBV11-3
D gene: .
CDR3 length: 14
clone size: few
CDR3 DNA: TGTGCCAGCAGCTTATCGGGACCAAATACGAGGGCTTTCTTT
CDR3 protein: CASSLSGPNTRAFF

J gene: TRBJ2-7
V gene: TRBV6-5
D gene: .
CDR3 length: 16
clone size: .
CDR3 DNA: TGTGCCAGCAGTTGGTTACCGGGACAAGAAAAGGACGAGCAGTACTTC
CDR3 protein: CASSWLPGQEKDEQYF

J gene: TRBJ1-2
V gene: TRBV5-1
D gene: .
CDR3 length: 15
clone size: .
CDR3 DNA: TGCGCCAGCAGCCCACGACAGGAGCCCTTAAGGGGCTACACCTTC
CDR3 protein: CASSPRQEPLRGYTF

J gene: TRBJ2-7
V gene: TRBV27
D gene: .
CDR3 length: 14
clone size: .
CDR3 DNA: TGTGCCAGCAGTTTAAAGGGAATCAGCTACGAGCAGTACTTC
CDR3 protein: CASSLKGISYEQYF

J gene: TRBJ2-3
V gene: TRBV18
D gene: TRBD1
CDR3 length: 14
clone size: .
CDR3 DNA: TGTGCCAGCTCCACGGACAGGGCAAGGGATACGCAGTATTTT
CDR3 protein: CASSTDRARDTQYF